This TCR beta chain comes out of a study of blood T cell repertoires in COVID-19 (dated by TCRdb to the early 2020s). For context, the study as a whole: Collaborator samples came from the United States, Italy and Spain and covered acute and convalescent phases of COVID-19. The prospective study material was composed of cDNA or gDNA derived from T cells, B-cell-depleted T cells, or PBMCs. The dataset comprised deeply sampled blood TCRbeta repertoires from subjects exposed to, actively infected with, or recovered from COVID-19. The repertoires were released in a freely available public database meant as a resource for research on the immune response to SARS-CoV-2. The samples were drawn from two sources: the first 160 participants of the ongoing ImmuneRACE study, and some 1,300 subjects contributed by 6 global collaborators. Nearly every sample came with metadata listing a de-identified subject ID, COVID-19 status, age in years and sex. Where HLA class I and class II types were available, the types were taken from metadata supplied by the sample provider, not from assay-based typing.

As regards this clone: Its binding antigen is unknown. Qualities for individual bases were not recorded, and no much larger clone is one base off.

Collaborating institutions collected whole blood in K2EDTA tubes following their own protocols. For TCRbeta analysis, collaborators shipped samples as frozen whole blood, isolated PBMCs, or DNA extracted from either of those sample types. The immunoSEQ Assay, a bias-controlled multiplex PCR, was used to amplify TCRbeta CDR3 regions from genomic DNA. In the original analysis: Nucleated cell counts per sample were estimated from amplification of reference gene primers within the assay. To quantify the absolute abundance of each unique TCRbeta CDR3 rearrangement, sequence reads were collapsed and filtered. For each sample, productive Simpson clonality was calculated as the square root of Simpson's diversity index across productive rearrangements. TCRdb holds this immuneACCESS table with in-frame rearrangements only. Some clones are missing; in checked studies, unresolved V genes explain under half, and the rest has no known cause. V, J and clone size derive from that table, while D and trimming were established from the DNA sequence. This sample is represented by under 100,000 clones; about 89% of them were singletons. The top ten constitute 3% to 4% of the sample.

The germline V gene supplies CDR1 SGHRS and CDR2 YFSETQ. The CDR3 runs 14 amino acids, cysteine and phenylalanine included. Of the read, only the CDR3 DNA is kept; its 42 bases are in frame from base 1. The junction shows trimming of 0 bases on V and 4 bases on J, plus 10 bases between the germline ends. The paper as a whole reports these results and caveats: Clinical and demographic metadata were provided uncurated, with the amount varying by source and participant.

The source of this sequence is a woman aged 65 to 85 with acute or convalescent COVID-19. The V gene is TRBV5-1 and the J gene is TRBJ1-1; perhaps TRBD1 is the D gene, with 5 bases matching. Sequenced input: peripheral blood. The sequenced DNA is TGCGCCAGCAGCTTGGGTGGGGGGAGCACTGAAGCTTTCTTT. It encodes CASSLGGGSTEAFF.